This TCR beta chain was sequenced during a study of blood T cell repertoires in COVID-19. Study information: Samples taken during acute and convalescent COVID-19 were collected in the United States, Italy and Spain. Sources were T cells, B-cell-depleted T cells, or PBMCs; the material itself was cDNA or gDNA.

Methods used by the authors: Nucleated cell number was recorded as an estimate derived from reference gene primer amplification. Measured with immunoSEQ multiplex PCR; TCRdb has only the in-frame clones, and not every one. V, J and clone size reflect that table, while D and trimming were determined from the DNA. The sample shows approximately 89,000 clones, roughly 80% of them seen only once. Germline CDR1 reads MNHNY; CDR2 reads SVGAGI (reference sequence). The CDR3 is 15 amino acids. Unmatched junction bases numbered 11, after V lost 5 bases and J lost 5 bases. This clonotype originated in a human donor in a cohort sampled during active COVID-19. Sequences were obtained from peripheral blood. The chain recombines TRBV6-6 with TRBJ1-2, with 7 bases that match TRBD1. CDR3 DNA: TGTGCCAGCAGTCCCCCCCTGGGACAGCAATATGGCTACACCTTC. It codes for CASSPPLGQQYGYTF.